The 12 T cell receptor beta chains given below trace back to one sample, sequenced in a study of cytomegalovirus exposure and HLA in healthy donors. The PCR employed 60 Vbeta primers together with 13 Jbeta primers. Measured with immunoSEQ multiplex PCR; TCRdb has only the in-frame clones, and not every one. Found here are under 200,000 clones, roughly 80% of them singletons; the top ten hold more than 1.5%. The source material was PBMCs. The source is a human donor in good health.

The chain links TRBV7-9 to TRBJ1-3; tentative D call: TRBD1 (5 bases). The V end was cut by 4 bases, the J end by 2 bases, with 18 bases between. Per the germline V gene, CDR1 is SEHNR and CDR2 is FQNEAQ (reference sequence). This CDR3 has 17 amino acids. The CDR3, as DNA: TGTGCCAGCAGCTCTGTACCTCAGGGTAGAGCTGGAAACACCATATATTTT. It translates to CASSSVPQGRAGNTIYF.

The chain uses TRBV12-2 and TRBJ1-2; TRBD1, the table's D call, was not compared with the DNA. TRBV12-2 is a documented pseudogene. There are 16 residues in the CDR3. The CDR3 reads CASRLIDSPIHYGYTF. The CDR3 DNA reads TGTGCAAGTCGCTTAATTGACAGCCCAATCCACTATGGCTACACCTTC.

The chain couples TRBV5-1 to TRBJ2-3, with 8 bases lining up with TRBD2. Germline assignment: CDR1 SGHRS and CDR2 YFSETQ. V lost 4 bases and J lost 0; bases outside the gene matches: 4. There are 15 residues in the CDR3. The CDR3 loop reads CASSRGGTSTDTQYF. The CDR3 DNA follows: TGCGCCAGCAGCCGGGGGGGTACTAGCACAGATACGCAGTATTTT.

This chain links TRBV11-3 with TRBJ1-2; D uncertain. Germline V CDR1 and CDR2: SGHNT, YENEEA. The ends were cut back, 3 bases at V and 6 bases at J, with 14 bases in the middle. The length of the CDR3 is 14 residues. This chain's CDR3 is CASSLRGGRNGYTF. The CDR3 bases are TGTGCCAGCAGCTTGAGAGGAGGGAGGAATGGCTACACCTTC.

This sequence joins TRBV12-5 and TRBJ1-5; D call uncertain. There are 12 residues in the CDR3. Germline V gene sequence: CDR1 LGHNT, CDR2 FRNRAP. Trimming took 1 base from V and 9 from J, leaving 7 bases between them. CDR3 sequence: CASGLDPGPQHF. Written as DNA, the CDR3 is TGTGCTAGTGGTTTGGACCCGGGGCCCCAGCATTTT.

The rearrangement joins TRBV10-3 to TRBJ2-3; D unclear. The CDR3 has 15 residues. Germline CDR1 reads ENHRY; CDR2 reads SYGVKD. Trimming left V 2 bases short and J 3 bases short, with 12 bases between. The CDR3 here is CAISEKLFLTDTQYF. The CDR3 DNA is TGTGCCATCAGTGAGAAACTATTTCTAACAGATACGCAGTATTTT.

The genes are TRBV9 and TRBJ2-1, with 7 bases lining up with TRBD2. Trimming cost V 0 bases and J 2 bases; bases outside gene matches: 11. Germline CDR1 SGDLS, CDR2 YYNGEE. The CDR3 is made up of 18 amino acids. The CDR3 DNA sequence: TGTGCCAGCAGCGTAGGGTTGTTCGGGGGGTCTGCCTACAATGAGCAGTTCTTC. Translated, it gives CASSVGLFGGSAYNEQFF.

The chain joins TRBV5-1 to TRBJ2-1; 10 bases line up with TRBD2. Per germline, CDR1 SGHRS and CDR2 YFSETQ. With V trimmed by 0 bases and J by 6 bases, 9 bases remained unmatched. The CDR3 has 17 residues. CDR3 DNA: TGCGCCAGCAGCTTGGTAATTATAGCGGGGGGAGGCAATGAGCAGTTCTTC. This translates into CASSLVIIAGGGNEQFF.

This clone was observed a few times. This chain connects TRBV9 to TRBJ1-2, with a tentative D call TRBD1 (6 bases). The CDR3 has 14 residues. Germline values: CDR1 SGDLS, CDR2 YYNGEE. Trimming cost V 4 bases and J 5 bases, with 15 bases left between them. CDR3 amino acids: CASSPEGRGYGYTF. Here the CDR3 DNA reads TGTGCCAGCAGCCCCGAGGGGAGGGGGTATGGCTACACCTTC.

The chain couples TRBV25-1 to TRBJ1-2, with D unclear. The V end lost 1 base, the J end lost 9 bases, and 6 bases lay between the germline ends. Germline V gene sequence: CDR1 MGHDK, CDR2 SYGVNS. The CDR3 loop spans 11 amino acids. This CDR3 is CASSESRRYTF. The CDR3 bases are TGTGCCAGCAGTGAATCTCGTCGCTACACCTTC.

This clone was found a few times. The chain recombines TRBV11-3 with TRBJ2-7, with D hard to call. V lost 5 bases and J lost 7, with 9 bases in between. Germline V gene data show CDR1 as SGHNT and CDR2 as YENEEA. The CDR3 length is 11 residues. The CDR3 DNA reads as TGTGCCAGCAGCCTCCATCGGGAGCAGTACTTC. Amino acids: CASSLHREQYF.

J is TRBJ1-5 and V is TRBV5-6; possibly TRBD1 for D (6 bases). The germline V gene has CDR1 SGHDT and CDR2 YYEEEE. Trimming removed 4 bases at V and 4 bases at J, with 12 bases between. The CDR3 is made up of 14 amino acids. CDR3 DNA sequence: TGTGCCAGCAGCATAGGACAGAATAATCAGCCCCAGCATTTT. This encodes CASSIGQNNQPQHF.